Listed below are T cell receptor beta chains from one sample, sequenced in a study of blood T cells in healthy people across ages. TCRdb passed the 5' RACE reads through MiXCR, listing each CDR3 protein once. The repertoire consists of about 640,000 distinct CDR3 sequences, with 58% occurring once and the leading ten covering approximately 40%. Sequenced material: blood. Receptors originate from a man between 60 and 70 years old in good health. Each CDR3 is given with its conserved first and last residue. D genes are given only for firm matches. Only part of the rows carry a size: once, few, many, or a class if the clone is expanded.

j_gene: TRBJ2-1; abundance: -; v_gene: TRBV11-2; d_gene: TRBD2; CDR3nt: TGTGCCAGCAGCCGACTTGGTAGCGGGGGGAACAATGAGCAGTTCTTC; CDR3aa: CASSRLGSGGNNEQFF
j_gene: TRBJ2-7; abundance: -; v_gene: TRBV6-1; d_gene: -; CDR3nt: TGTGCCAGCAGTGCGTCGCTAGCGCATACCTACGAGCAGTACTTC; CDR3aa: CASSASLAHTYEQYF
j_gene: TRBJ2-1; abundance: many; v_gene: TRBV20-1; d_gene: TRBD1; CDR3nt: TGCAGTGCACGTACAGGGGGTTCCTACAATGAGCAGTTCTTC; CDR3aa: CSARTGGSYNEQFF
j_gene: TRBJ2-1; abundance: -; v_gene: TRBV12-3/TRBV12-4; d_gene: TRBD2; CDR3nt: TGTGTCAGCGCGGGGGGCCTATCCCGCGGTGAGCAGTTCTTC; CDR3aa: CVSAGGLSRGEQFF
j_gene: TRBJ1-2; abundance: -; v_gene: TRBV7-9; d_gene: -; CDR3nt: TGTGCCAGCAGCTTAGGGTCAGTTGGACACCTAAGGGGCTACACCTTC; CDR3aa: CASSLGSVGHLRGYTF
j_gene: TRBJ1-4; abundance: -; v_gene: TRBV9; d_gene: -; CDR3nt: TGTGCCAGCAGCGCTGAGGGGAAGCGGCCGATTTTGGAAAAACTGTTTTTT; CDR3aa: CASSAEGKRPILEKLFF
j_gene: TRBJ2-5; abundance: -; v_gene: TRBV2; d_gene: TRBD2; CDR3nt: TGTGCCAGCTCCCGGCTTGGCGGGGGGATCTACAATGAGCAGTACTTC; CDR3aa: CASSRLGGGIYNEQYF
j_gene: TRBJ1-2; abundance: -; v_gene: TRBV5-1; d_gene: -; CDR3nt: TGCGCCAGCAGCTTGGAGGGTTTCGGCTACACCTTC; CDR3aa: CASSLEGFGYTF
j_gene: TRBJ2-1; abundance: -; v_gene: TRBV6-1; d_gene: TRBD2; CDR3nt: TGTGCCAGCACCCCGGGTCAAGGACTAGCGGGAATTTACAATGAGCAGTTCTTC; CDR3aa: CASTPGQGLAGIYNEQFF
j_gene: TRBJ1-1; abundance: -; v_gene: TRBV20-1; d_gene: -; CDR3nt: TGCAGTGCTAGAGCCCCGAGGGGGTGGGCCACTGAAGCTTTCTTT; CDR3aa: CSARAPRGWATEAFF
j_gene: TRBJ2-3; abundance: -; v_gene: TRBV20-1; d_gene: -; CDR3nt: TGCAGTGCGGCTAATAGCGGAAGCACAGATACGCAGTATTTT; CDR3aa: CSAANSGSTDTQYF
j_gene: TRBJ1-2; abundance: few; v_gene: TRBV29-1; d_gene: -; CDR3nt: TGCAGCGTTGAGACGCGGACACCAAACTATGGCTACACCTTC; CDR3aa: CSVETRTPNYGYTF
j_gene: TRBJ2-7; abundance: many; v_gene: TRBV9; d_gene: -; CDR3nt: TGTGCCAGCAGCGTAACTGAAGGGGGCGAGCAGTACTTC; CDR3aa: CASSVTEGGEQYF
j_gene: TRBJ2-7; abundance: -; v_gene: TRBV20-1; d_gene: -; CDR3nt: TGCAGTGCCCCCCGGGACTCCTACGAGCAGTACTTC; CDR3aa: CSAPRDSYEQYF